This TCR beta chain was captured in a study of blood T cells in healthy people across ages. Every donor gave roughly 9.6 milliliters of peripheral blood. Sample-barcoded 5' priming and a J-beta primer mix drove a second PCR of 7 to 11 cycles. A 12-random-nucleotide template-switch adaptor tagged each cDNA molecule. TCRdb reprocessed the 5' RACE reads via MiXCR and lists one record per CDR3 protein. Altogether some 690,000 distinct CDR3 sequences are present, about a fifth being singletons, with the ten largest covering around 22%. The V gene's germline CDR1 is SGHRS and CDR2 YFSETQ. The CDR3 has 16 residues. Trimming took 4 bases from V and 0 from J; bases not matched to a gene: 6.

This TCR derives from a man aged 65 to 79 in good health. The rearrangement links TRBV5-1 to TRBJ2-3; 9 bases are a match to TRBD1. Sequencing was performed on blood. The DNA of the CDR3 is TGCGCCAGCAGCCCAGGACAGGGGCCAAGCACAGATACGCAGTATTTT. Protein: CASSPGQGPSTDTQYF.